This entry lists 22 T cell receptor beta chains sequenced from one sample in a study of T cells in Graves' hyperthyroidism and ophthalmopathy. Amplified regions were TCR beta CDR3 sequences from RNA transcripts. HTBI primers were employed in a first-round RT-PCR of the TCR CDR3. A single record per CDR3 protein comes from TCRdb applying MiXCR to the multiplex PCR reads. The sample has about 560,000 distinct CDR3 sequences, around 17% seen once. The sequenced material came from blood. Receptor source: a woman aged 18 to 35 with Graves' hyperthyroidism.

This clonotype was detected ten times or more. The rearrangement joins TRBV10-3 to TRBJ1-1, with D hard to call. Germline V CDR1 and CDR2: ENHRY, SYGVKD. The CDR3 totals 14 residues. The V end was cut by 2 bases, the J end by 1 base, with 8 bases between. The CDR3 DNA sequence: TGTGCCATCAGTGAGAAGGAAGGGAACACTGAAGCTTTCTTT. Its translation is CAISEKEGNTEAFF.

The chain joins TRBV30 to TRBJ1-4; 10 bases are a match to TRBD1. CDR3 length: 15 amino acids. V gave up 2 bases and J gave up 5 bases; unmatched junction bases: 5. Per germline, CDR1 GTSNPN and CDR2 SVGIG (reference sequence). CDR3 sequence reads: CAWSTTTGGNEKLFF. The CDR3 DNA follows: TGTGCCTGGAGTACTACGACAGGGGGCAATGAAAAACTGTTTTTT.

The sample holds a few counts of this clonotype. The chain couples TRBV4-1 to TRBJ1-5, with a possible D match to TRBD1 (5 bases). The CDR3 loop spans 15 amino acids. Germline V gene sequence: CDR1 MGHRA, CDR2 YSYEKL. Trimming stripped 2 bases from V and 9 bases from J, with 17 bases between. CDR3 in DNA: TGCGCCAGCAGCCAAATTGCAGGGCCATATATGCCCCAGCATTTT. It codes for CASSQIAGPYMPQHF.

Comments on this clonotype: One base away lies a much larger clone, so this may be a sequencing read error. V usage is TRBV20-1 and J usage is TRBJ2-3; TRBD1 agrees at 7 bases. The V segment lost 5 bases and the J segment 4 bases; nucleotides outside the gene matches: 9. The CDR3 runs 14 residues. Germline V gene sequence: CDR1 DFQATT, CDR2 SNEGSKA (reference sequence). CDR3 bases: TGCAGTGCTGTTGAGAGGGGGCCTGCAGATACGCAGTATTTT. Its protein product is CSAVERGPADTQYF.

At least ten counts were recorded for this clonotype. The chain couples TRBV12-3 or TRBV12-4 to TRBJ2-1; D is unresolved. CDR3 length: 10 residues. The V and J ends lost 8 bases and 9 bases respectively, with 8 bases between them. The CDR3 region is CASGWGEQFF. CDR3 DNA: TGTGCCAGCGGGTGGGGTGAGCAGTTCTTC.

The chain combines TRBV20-1 with TRBJ2-5; 13 bases match TRBD2. The CDR3 consists of 17 residues. After removal of 0 bases from V and 5 bases from J, the junction contained 9 bases not matched to a gene. Germline CDR1 is DFQATT and CDR2 is SNEGSKA (reference sequence). The CDR3 DNA reads TGCAGTGCTAGAGACTGGACTAGCGGGGGAGGAGGGGAGACCCAGTACTTC. This encodes CSARDWTSGGGGETQYF.

This clonotype was seen more than once but under ten times. The rearrangement links TRBV28 to TRBJ2-3, with TRBD1 identical over 8 bases. Trimming at V came to 5 bases and at J to 6 bases, leaving 13 bases not matched to a gene. This CDR3 is built from 16 residues. Germline V gives CDR1 MDHEN, CDR2 SYDVKM. The CDR3 DNA sequence: TGTGCCAGCAGTCTCCAGGGGGCGGGGCCGTCGGATACGCAGTATTTT. It codes for CASSLQGAGPSDTQYF. Looking up the rest from reference TRBV28 and TRBJ2-3 gives the full variable domain: DVKVTQSSRYLVKRTGEKVFLECVQDMDHENMFWYRQDPGLGLRLIYFSYDVKMKEKGDIPEGYSVSREKKERFSLILESASTNQTSMYLCASSLQGAGPSDTQYFGPGTRLTVL.

There are many counts of this clonotype. The V call is TRBV10-3, the J call TRBJ2-2; 11 bases fit TRBD2. Trimming removed 2 bases from V and 1 base from J; junction bases left unmatched: 6. Germline V gene lookup returns CDR1 ENHRY and CDR2 SYGVKD. This CDR3 is built from 18 residues. The CDR3 loop reads CAISETSGSALNTGELFF. The CDR3 coding sequence is TGTGCCATCAGTGAGACTAGCGGGAGTGCCCTGAACACCGGGGAGCTGTTTTTT.

This clonotype has ten or more counts. The rearrangement uses TRBV7-9 and TRBJ2-1; possibly TRBD1 for D (5 bases). Germline V CDR1 and CDR2: SEHNR, FQNEAQ (reference sequence). The ends were cut back, 1 base at V and 7 bases at J, with 14 bases in the middle. CDR3 size: 15 residues. The CDR3 region has the DNA TGTGCCAGCAGCTTAGATCGAGACAGTCGGAATGAGCAGTTCTTC. Its protein product is CASSLDRDSRNEQFF.

The table lists this clonotype with many counts. The chain combines TRBV12-3 or TRBV12-4 with TRBJ2-1; D is possibly TRBD2 (7 bases). V was cut by 3 bases and J by 4 bases, with 13 bases left in between. The CDR3 runs 15 residues. CDR3 region: CASSFGRGRYNEQFF. The CDR3 bases are TGTGCCAGCAGTTTCGGGCGGGGGCGTTACAATGAGCAGTTCTTC.

This clonotype was detected a few times. The rearrangement joins TRBV20-1 to TRBJ2-7; TRBD1 or TRBD2 may be the D gene (5 bases each). V was shortened by 0 bases and J by 3 bases, with 15 bases between the two germline ends. The length of the CDR3 is 15 residues. Germline V gives CDR1 DFQATT, CDR2 SNEGSKA (reference sequence). CDR3 protein: CSARETGTELYEQYF. In DNA form, the CDR3 reads TGCAGTGCTAGAGAAACCGGGACCGAACTCTACGAGCAGTACTTC.

This clonotype was counted between two and nine times. V is TRBV2 and J is TRBJ1-5; TRBD1 might be the D (5 bases). Per germline, CDR1 SNHLY and CDR2 FYNNEI. The V end was cut by 4 bases, the J end by 4 bases, with 14 bases between. CDR3 length: 15 amino acids. The chain's CDR3 is CASSARGDGNQPQHF. The CDR3 coding sequence is TGTGCCAGCAGTGCTCGGGGGGACGGTAATCAGCCCCAGCATTTT.

The table lists this clonotype with many counts. The rearrangement joins TRBV11-2 to TRBJ2-3; TRBD2 might be the D (6 bases). Germline CDR1 SGHAT, CDR2 FQNNGV. The CDR3 is made up of 17 amino acids. V lost 5 bases and J lost 2, with 20 bases in between. The CDR3 DNA follows: TGTGCCAGCAGCCCCTCGGGACTGAACCTAATCACAGATACGCAGTATTTT. It is translated as CASSPSGLNLITDTQYF.

The V and J genes are TRBV6-7 and TRBJ2-5; no clear D gene. TRBV6-7 is an open reading frame whose function is uncertain. The CDR3 loop spans 15 amino acids. V gave up 0 bases and J gave up 10 bases, with 18 bases separating them. CDR3 in amino acids: CASSYSRRAQVGQYF. The CDR3 nucleotides read TGTGCCAGCAGTTACTCCCGGCGAGCGCAAGTGGGCCAGTACTTC.

This clonotype was seen at least ten times. The chain uses TRBV5-1 and TRBJ1-4, with 7 bases fitting TRBD1. The ends lost 1 base at V and 4 bases at J; junction bases unmatched: 4. Germline assignment: CDR1 SGHRS and CDR2 YFSETQ. The CDR3 runs to 15 residues. The chain's CDR3 is CASSLSGQVNEKLFF. DNA of the CDR3: TGCGCCAGCAGCTTGAGCGGACAGGTTAATGAAAAACTGTTTTTT.

The chain is built from TRBV5-6 and TRBJ2-7, with D tentatively TRBD1 (5 bases). CDR1 is SGHDT and CDR2 is YYEEEE in the germline V gene. The CDR3 spans 15 residues. V was clipped by 0 bases and J by 3 bases, with 13 bases between them. The CDR3 DNA is TGTGCCAGCAGCTTGGGGGGCCAGGACATCTACGAGCAGTACTTC. It is translated as CASSLGGQDIYEQYF.

The rearrangement links TRBV6-1 to TRBJ1-1, with a tentative D call TRBD1 (6 bases). The CDR3 is 15 amino acids. Looked up from germline, CDR1 is MNHNS and CDR2 is SASEGT. The V gene lost 5 bases and the J gene lost 4 bases, with 17 bases spanning the gap. The chain's CDR3 is CASSSTGEGGTEAFF. In DNA form, the CDR3 reads TGTGCCAGCAGTTCAACCGGAGAGGGGGGCACTGAAGCTTTCTTT.

This clonotype came up many times. CDR3 DNA sequence: TGTGCCAGCAGCAAAGGGTGGGGAGAGACCCAGTACTTC. Its protein is CASSKGWGETQYF. The chain is built from TRBV7-6 and TRBJ2-5; no reliable D call. The CDR3 covers 13 residues. CDR1 SGHVS and CDR2 FNYEAQ come from the germline V gene. The V end lost 5 bases, the J end lost 4 bases, and 11 bases lay between the germline ends.

This clonotype was recorded at least ten times. This chain joins TRBV6-2 or TRBV6-3 and TRBJ2-7, with 8 bases matching TRBD1. Germline V gene data show CDR1 as MNHEY and CDR2 as SVGEGT. The CDR3 is made up of 13 amino acids. The V gene end was trimmed by 6 bases and the J gene end by 3 bases; junction bases not matched to a gene: 4. CDR3 in DNA: TGTGCCAGCAGCTTACAGGGGGACTACGAGCAGTACTTC. Translation gives CASSLQGDYEQYF.

This clonotype was counted many times. The chain carries TRBV3-1 and TRBJ1-1; the match to TRBD1 covers 7 bases. Trimming cost V 0 bases and J 2 bases; bases outside gene matches: 6. This CDR3 is built from 16 residues. Germline CDR1 is LGHDT and CDR2 is YNNKEL (reference sequence). For the CDR3, the DNA is TGTGCCAGCAGCCAAGAAAGTGGGACAGCTAACACTGAAGCTTTCTTT. Its protein is CASSQESGTANTEAFF.

This clonotype was recorded at least ten times. CDR3: CASRQREVDETQYF. CDR3 DNA sequence: TGTGCCAGCAGGCAGCGGGAGGTAGATGAGACCCAGTACTTC. The J gene is TRBJ2-5, the V gene TRBV2; 9 bases are a match to TRBD2. This CDR3 spans 14 amino acids. CDR1 is SNHLY and CDR2 is FYNNEI in the germline V gene. V gave up 6 bases and J gave up 5 bases; unmatched junction bases: 7.

This clonotype was picked up a small number of times. J is TRBJ2-7 and V is TRBV5-4, with D perhaps TRBD2 (5 bases). Germline-derived CDR1 and CDR2 are SGHNT and YYREEE (reference sequence). The length of the CDR3 is 13 residues. V lost 7 bases and J 2 bases, leaving 13 bases between the germline ends. CDR3 coding DNA: TGTGCCAGCGGACTCCCCGGAACCTACGAGCAGTACTTC. This sequence encodes CASGLPGTYEQYF.